This is a list of T cell receptor beta chains from one sample in a study of T cell responses to AZD1222 COVID-19 vaccine. Here immunoSEQ multiplex PCR was the method, and the copy in TCRdb shows in-frame clones only, minus some. Here the sample spans under 200,000 clones, around 95% being singletons. The sequencing here drew on peripheral blood, taken on day 0 of AZD1222 vaccination. The receptors here all came from an adult in good health. The CDR3 runs from the conserved cysteine through the conserved F or W. D genes are given only for firm matches. Some rows mark clone size as missing; the rest say once, few, many or name a class of expanded clone.

NA,TRBJ1-5,TRBV6-1,NA,CASSEVGPLNQPQHF,TGTGCCAGCAGTGAAGTGGGGCCACTTAATCAGCCCCAGCATTTT
NA,TRBJ2-1,TRBV3-1/TRBV3-2,NA,CASSHPLGEQFF,TGTGCCAGCAGCCATCCCCTAGGTGAGCAGTTCTTC
NA,TRBJ1-3,TRBV3-1/TRBV3-2,NA,CASVYGNTIYF,TGTGCCAGCGTGTACGGAAACACCATATATTTT
NA,TRBJ2-7,TRBV3-1/TRBV3-2,NA,CASRSGPEQYF,TGTGCCAGCAGGTCAGGGCCCGAGCAGTACTTC
NA,TRBJ2-7,TRBV5-1,TRBD2,CASSPGTSGYEQYF,TGCGCCAGCAGCCCCGGGACTAGTGGATACGAGCAGTACTTC
NA,TRBJ2-5,TRBV7-9,TRBD2,CASSFSGNWQETQYF,TGTGCCAGCAGCTTTAGCGGGAATTGGCAAGAGACCCAGTACTTC
NA,TRBJ1-2,TRBV5-4,NA,CASSFGGDGYTF,TGTGCCAGCAGCTTTGGGGGTGATGGCTACACCTTC
NA,TRBJ2-7,TRBV9,NA,CASSSSGGTVDGEQYF,TGTGCCAGCAGCTCCTCTGGGGGGACAGTTGACGGCGAGCAGTACTTC
NA,TRBJ2-7,TRBV12-3/TRBV12-4,NA,CASSRGQQYEQYF,TGTGCCAGCAGCCGTGGACAGCAATACGAGCAGTACTTC
NA,TRBJ2-2,TRBV11-3,TRBD2,CASSWSSSGRTGELFF,TGTGCCAGCAGCTGGTCCTCTAGCGGGAGGACCGGGGAGCTGTTTTTT
NA,TRBJ1-5,TRBV27,NA,CASSFGGSHQPQHF,TGTGCCAGCAGTTTTGGGGGGTCGCATCAGCCCCAGCATTTT
once,TRBJ2-3,TRBV27,TRBD2,CASSTRSGGSTDTQYF,TGTGCCAGCTCCACCCGTAGCGGGGGGAGCACAGATACGCAGTATTTT
NA,TRBJ1-2,TRBV4-1,NA,CASSPRQTHGYTF,TGCGCCAGCAGCCCAAGACAGACTCATGGCTACACCTTC
NA,TRBJ1-3,TRBV18,TRBD1,CASSPDRVGAGNTIYF,TGTGCCAGCTCACCCGACAGGGTGGGTGCTGGAAACACCATATATTTT
NA,TRBJ1-3,TRBV5-1,NA,CASSIGSGNTIYF,TGCGCCAGCAGCATCGGGTCGGGCAACACCATATATTTT
once,TRBJ2-1,TRBV4-2,TRBD2,CASSHGTSGTFGGNEQFF,TGTGCCAGCAGCCACGGAACTAGCGGGACATTCGGGGGCAATGAGCAGTTCTTC
NA,TRBJ1-1,TRBV7-2,NA,CASSLDLRNTEAFF,TGTGCCAGCAGCTTAGATCTGAGGAACACTGAAGCTTTCTTT
NA,TRBJ2-2,TRBV27,NA,CANRDKLTGELFF,TGTGCCAACCGGGACAAACTCACCGGGGAGCTGTTTTTT
NA,TRBJ1-6,TRBV30,TRBD1,CAGQGEPGYSPLHF,TGTGCCGGACAGGGGGAACCTGGATATTCACCCCTCCACTTT
NA,TRBJ1-4,TRBV19,NA,CASSIDRSALQKLFF,TGTGCCAGTAGTATAGATAGATCCGCGTTGCAAAAACTGTTTTTT
NA,TRBJ1-5,TRBV6-5,TRBD1,CASSYDRAIQPQHF,TGTGCCAGCAGTTACGACAGGGCCATTCAGCCCCAGCATTTT
NA,TRBJ1-1,TRBV5-1,NA,CASSLPGGTEAFF,TGCGCCAGCAGCTTGCCCGGGGGCACTGAAGCTTTCTTT
NA,TRBJ2-1,TRBV14,NA,CASSQAEYEQFF,TGTGCCAGCAGCCAAGCAGAGTATGAGCAGTTCTTC
NA,TRBJ2-2,TRBV19,NA,CASSIELASGELFF,TGTGCCAGTAGTATAGAGCTAGCAAGCGGGGAGCTGTTTTTT
NA,TRBJ2-1,TRBV9,NA,CASSVGGGRGNNEQFF,TGTGCCAGCAGCGTAGGAGGGGGTCGAGGTAACAATGAGCAGTTCTTC
NA,TRBJ1-3,TRBV28,NA,CASSPGLSSGNTIYF,TGTGCCAGCAGTCCTGGGTTAAGCTCTGGAAACACCATATATTTT
NA,TRBJ1-1,TRBV12-5,NA,CASGPPDGTEAFF,TGTGCTAGTGGCCCCCCAGACGGCACTGAAGCTTTCTTT
NA,TRBJ1-2,TRBV2,NA,CAGSLGGYGYTF,TGTGCCGGCTCCCTGGGGGGGTATGGCTACACCTTC
NA,TRBJ1-2,TRBV18,TRBD1,CASSQGQRYRGRDYGYTF,TGTGCCAGCTCACAGGGTCAAAGGTACAGGGGGAGAGACTATGGCTACACCTTC
NA,TRBJ1-5,TRBV19,NA,CASSRPRNTYNQPQHF,TGTGCCAGTAGTAGGCCCCGGAATACATACAATCAGCCCCAGCATTTT
NA,TRBJ2-7,TRBV30,NA,CAWRLGVEQYF,TGTGCCTGGAGACTGGGGGTCGAGCAGTACTTC
NA,TRBJ1-5,TRBV9,NA,CAEQGRDQPQHF,TGTGCCGAACAGGGTAGGGATCAGCCCCAGCATTTT
once,TRBJ2-1,TRBV30,TRBD1,CAWRRDSANEQFF,TGTGCCTGGAGGAGGGACAGTGCTAATGAGCAGTTCTTC
NA,TRBJ1-5,TRBV19,NA,CASSIRGKQPQHF,TGTGCCAGTAGTATTAGGGGCAAACAGCCCCAGCATTTT
NA,TRBJ2-1,TRBV5-1,NA,CASRFSTYNEQFF,TGCGCCAGCAGATTCTCTACCTACAATGAGCAGTTCTTC
NA,TRBJ2-2,TRBV9,NA,CASSLWGLNTGELFF,TGTGCCAGCAGCCTATGGGGGCTTAACACCGGGGAGCTGTTTTTT
NA,TRBJ2-3,TRBV5-4,NA,CASSGADTQYF,TGTGCCAGCAGTGGAGCAGATACGCAGTATTTT
NA,TRBJ2-1,TRBV19,NA,CASSRVGLNEQFF,TGTGCCAGTTCCAGGGTTGGGCTAAATGAGCAGTTCTTC
NA,TRBJ1-1,TRBV3-1/TRBV3-2,NA,CASSQGGAGVAEAFF,TGTGCCAGCAGCCAAGGGGGCGCGGGGGTTGCTGAAGCTTTCTTT
NA,TRBJ1-4,TRBV28,TRBD1,CASTRAGTDEKLFF,TGTGCCAGCACCCGAGCCGGGACAGATGAAAAACTGTTTTTT
once,TRBJ1-5,TRBV25-1,TRBD1,CASSGDSSNQPQHF,TGTGCCAGCAGTGGGGACAGCAGCAATCAGCCCCAGCATTTT
NA,TRBJ1-2,TRBV7-2,NA,CQVFGNYGYTF,TGTCAAGTTTTTGGCAACTATGGCTACACCTTC
NA,TRBJ1-1,TRBV2,NA,CASRQVYTEAFF,TGTGCCAGCCGACAGGTGTACACTGAAGCTTTCTTT